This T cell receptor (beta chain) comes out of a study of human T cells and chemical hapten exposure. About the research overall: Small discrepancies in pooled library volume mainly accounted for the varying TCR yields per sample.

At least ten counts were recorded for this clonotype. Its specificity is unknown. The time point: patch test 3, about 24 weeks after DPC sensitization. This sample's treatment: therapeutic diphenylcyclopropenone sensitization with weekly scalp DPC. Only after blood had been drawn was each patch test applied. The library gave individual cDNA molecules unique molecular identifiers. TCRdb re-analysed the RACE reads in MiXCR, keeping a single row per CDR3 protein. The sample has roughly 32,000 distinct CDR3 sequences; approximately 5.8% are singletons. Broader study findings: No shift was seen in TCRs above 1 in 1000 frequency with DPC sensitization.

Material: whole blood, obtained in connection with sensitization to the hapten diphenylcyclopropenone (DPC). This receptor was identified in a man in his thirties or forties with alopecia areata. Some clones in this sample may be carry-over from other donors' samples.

The chain's CDR3 is CASQGGSSYNEQFF. The DNA of the CDR3 is TGTGCCAGCCAGGGGGGGTCCTCCTACAATGAGCAGTTCTTC. The chain joins TRBV6-5 to TRBJ2-1, with D perhaps TRBD1 or TRBD2 (7 bases each). The V end lost 8 bases, the J end lost 0 bases, and 11 bases lay between the germline ends. CDR3 size: 14 residues. Germline loops: CDR1 MNHEY, CDR2 SVGAGI.